Shown below are 10 T cell receptor beta chains from a single sample sequenced in a study of graft-versus-host responses after intestinal transplantation (dated by TCRdb to the early 2020s). These receptors have no known antigen. The sample's time point, from its label and the paper: cells obtained before transplantation from donor or recipient. Libraries were made using the immunoSEQ multiplex PCR assay. TCRdb's version of the immuneACCESS table is confined to in-frame rearrangements and falls short of the full clone set. An unresolved V gene accounts for under half of the shortfall where checked; the remainder is of unknown origin. The sample contains roughly 93,000 clones, over 80% of them found a single time. The top ten clonotypes cover 0.45% to 0.6% of the sample. The sequencing here drew on unstimulated CD8+ T cells sorted from spleen or lymph node cells, taken before intestinal transplant. The receptor source for this set is a human donor who received an intestinal transplant.

The chain couples TRBV2 to TRBJ2-1; perhaps TRBD2 as D (5 bases). The germline gives CDR1 SNHLY, CDR2 FYNNEI. The CDR3 loop spans 14 amino acids. Trimming left V 1 base short and J 7 bases short, with 11 bases between. This chain's CDR3 is CASSEERSGNEQFF. CDR3 sequence (DNA): TGTGCCAGCAGTGAAGAGAGGAGCGGTAATGAGCAGTTCTTC.

The gene calls are TRBV2 and TRBJ2-3, with D possibly being TRBD2 (5 bases). The V and J ends lost 7 bases and 6 bases respectively, with 8 bases between them. The V gene's germline CDR1 is SNHLY and CDR2 FYNNEI. This CDR3 is built from 11 residues. The CDR3 is CASISGDTQYF. The CDR3, as DNA: TGTGCCAGCATTTCGGGGGATACGCAGTATTTT.

This chain uses TRBV7-3 with TRBJ2-1; 9 positions agree with TRBD1. Losses at the gene ends were 5 bases for V and 6 bases for J; bases not matched to a gene: 17. This CDR3 is built from 18 residues. Germline-derived CDR1 and CDR2 are SGHTA and FQGTGA. CDR3 nucleotide sequence: TGTGCCAGCAGCCACGCCGGGACAGGGCCCGCCCGGGGCAATGAGCAGTTCTTC. It yields the protein CASSHAGTGPARGNEQFF.

V usage is TRBV28 and J usage is TRBJ2-3; the D gene is possibly TRBD1 (6 bases). Germline-derived CDR1 and CDR2 are MDHEN and SYDVKM. The ends were cut back, 5 bases at V and 2 bases at J, with 14 bases in the middle. The CDR3 has 15 amino acids. CDR3 DNA: TGTGCCAGCAGTGGTAAGGACAGCTACACAGATACGCAGTATTTT. This gives the protein CASSGKDSYTDTQYF.

This rearrangement joins TRBV2 to TRBJ1-1; D not resolved. CDR3 length: 12 residues. V lost 8 bases and J lost 1, with 8 bases in between. In germline, CDR1 is SNHLY, CDR2 FYNNEI. Here the CDR3 reads CASFEGNTEAFF. The CDR3 region has the DNA TGTGCCAGCTTCGAGGGGAACACTGAAGCTTTCTTT. The entire variable domain, with the rest obtained from reference TRBV2 and TRBJ1-1, is as follows: EPEVTQTPSHQVTQMGQEVILRCVPISNHLYFYWYRQILGQKVEFLVSFYNNEISEKSEIFDDQFSVERPDGSNFTLKIRSTKLEDSAMYFCASFEGNTEAFFGQGTRLTVV.

The CDR3 loop is CASRLVEAGNQPQHF. The DNA for the CDR3 is TGTGCAAGTCGCTTAGTTGAGGCAGGGAATCAGCCCCAGCATTTT. The chain employs TRBV12-2 and TRBJ1-5; the table's D call, TRBD1, was not checked against the DNA. TRBV12-2 is shown as a pseudogene. The CDR3 totals 15 residues.

This clone has only one observation. This chain joins TRBV30 and TRBJ2-2, with D possibly being TRBD1 (5 bases). The germline V and J ends were trimmed by 5 bases and 4 bases, with 14 bases remaining between them. Looked up from germline, CDR1 is GTSNPN and CDR2 is SVGIG (reference sequence). There are 14 residues in the CDR3. In DNA, the CDR3 is TGTGCCTGGGGCCAAGGGGTTGGCACCGGGGAGCTGTTTTTT. Translation gives CAWGQGVGTGELFF.

The CDR3 coding sequence is TGCGCCAGCAGCCAAGGACAGAGCTATGGCTACACCTTC. This gives the protein CASSQGQSYGYTF. This chain uses TRBV4-3 with TRBJ1-2; tentative D call: TRBD1 (5 bases). V was shortened by 1 base and J by 4 bases, with 7 bases between the two germline ends. The CDR3 contains 13 residues. CDR1 and CDR2 (germline): LGHNA, YSLEER.

V is TRBV27 and J is TRBJ2-1, with D possibly being TRBD1 (6 bases). V was trimmed by 6 bases and J by 0 bases, leaving 12 bases between them. The CDR3 consists of 15 residues. Germline V lookup: CDR1 MNHEY, CDR2 SMNVEV (reference sequence). The CDR3 spells CASSLTGNSYNEQFF. For the CDR3, the DNA is TGTGCCAGCAGCTTGACAGGAAACTCCTACAATGAGCAGTTCTTC.

This chain links TRBV27 with TRBJ2-1; 11 bases match TRBD2. Germline V lookup: CDR1 MNHEY, CDR2 SMNVEV (reference sequence). With 5 bases clipped from V and 4 bases from J, the junction kept 4 bases outside the gene matches. This CDR3 is built from 15 residues. The CDR3 sequence: CASSAGTSGYNEQFF. CDR3 bases: TGTGCCAGCAGTGCCGGGACTAGCGGATACAATGAGCAGTTCTTC.